A selection of T cell receptor beta chains follows, all from one sample in a study of blood T cell repertoires in COVID-19. TCRdb keeps only in-frame clones here, not all; method: immunoSEQ multiplex PCR. The sample lists under 300,000 clones, 88% occurring once. Sequenced input: peripheral blood. These receptors all stem from a woman aged 40 to 50 who had recovered from COVID-19. Each CDR3 is given with its conserved first and last residue. D genes are given only for firm matches. Clone size is shown for a subset of rows, as once, few, many or a class of expanded clone.

D gene: NA
clone size: NA
J gene: TRBJ1-5
V gene: TRBV28
CDR3 protein: CASSLRGESNQPQHF
CDR3 DNA: TGTGCCAGCAGCCTCCGGGGGGAGAGCAATCAGCCCCAGCATTTT

D gene: NA
clone size: once
J gene: TRBJ2-5
V gene: TRBV2
CDR3 protein: CASSRDQGGPQETQYF
CDR3 DNA: TGTGCCAGCAGCCGGGACCAGGGGGGCCCGCAAGAGACCCAGTACTTC

D gene: TRBD1
clone size: NA
J gene: TRBJ2-7
V gene: TRBV7-8
CDR3 protein: CASSTGTGFSYEQYF
CDR3 DNA: TGTGCCAGCAGCACCGGGACAGGGTTTTCCTACGAGCAGTACTTC

D gene: TRBD2
clone size: NA
J gene: TRBJ2-7
V gene: TRBV30
CDR3 protein: CAWSLLTRTSGRDGYEQYF
CDR3 DNA: TGTGCCTGGAGTCTCCTAACCCGGACTAGCGGGAGGGATGGTTACGAGCAGTACTTC

D gene: NA
clone size: NA
J gene: TRBJ2-2
V gene: TRBV6-5
CDR3 protein: CASAGLSGGELFF
CDR3 DNA: TGTGCCTCCGCGGGATTGTCCGGCGGGGAGCTGTTTTTT

D gene: NA
clone size: NA
J gene: TRBJ2-6
V gene: TRBV4-1
CDR3 protein: CASSRGLSGANVLTF
CDR3 DNA: TGCGCCAGCAGCCGTGGGCTCTCTGGGGCCAACGTCCTGACTTTC

D gene: TRBD1
clone size: NA
J gene: TRBJ1-2
V gene: TRBV28
CDR3 protein: CASSLLPGQGPYYGYTF
CDR3 DNA: TGTGCCAGCAGTTTACTGCCGGGACAGGGCCCGTACTATGGCTACACCTTC

D gene: TRBD1
clone size: NA
J gene: TRBJ1-1
V gene: TRBV23-1
CDR3 protein: CASSLQQGGANTEAFF
CDR3 DNA: TGCGCCAGCAGTCTTCAACAGGGGGGCGCGAACACTGAAGCTTTCTTT

D gene: NA
clone size: NA
J gene: TRBJ1-2
V gene: TRBV7-2
CDR3 protein: CASSLIRLDYGYTF
CDR3 DNA: TGTGCCAGCAGCTTAATCCGCCTAGACTATGGCTACACCTTC

D gene: TRBD2
clone size: few
J gene: TRBJ2-1
V gene: TRBV10-2
CDR3 protein: CASRDTGTNPNEQFF
CDR3 DNA: TGCGCCAGCAGGGACACCGGGACTAACCCCAATGAGCAGTTCTTC

D gene: TRBD1
clone size: NA
J gene: TRBJ1-6
V gene: TRBV19
CDR3 protein: CASSRGTGGELGSPLHF
CDR3 DNA: TGTGCCAGTAGTCGAGGGACAGGGGGCGAGTTGGGATCACCCCTCCACTTT

D gene: TRBD2
clone size: NA
J gene: TRBJ2-1
V gene: TRBV6-2/TRBV6-3
CDR3 protein: CASSRLPGTGPSGRTYNEQFF
CDR3 DNA: TGTGCCAGCAGTAGACTCCCCGGGACAGGGCCTAGCGGGAGGACTTACAATGAGCAGTTCTTC

D gene: NA
clone size: NA
J gene: TRBJ2-1
V gene: TRBV7-8
CDR3 protein: CASSLVGVGDEQFF
CDR3 DNA: TGTGCCAGCAGCTTAGTGGGAGTGGGCGATGAGCAGTTCTTC

D gene: NA
clone size: NA
J gene: TRBJ2-1
V gene: TRBV30
CDR3 protein: CAWTLSYNEQFF
CDR3 DNA: TGTGCCTGGACACTTTCCTACAATGAGCAGTTCTTC

D gene: TRBD1
clone size: NA
J gene: TRBJ1-3
V gene: TRBV7-7
CDR3 protein: CASSRGQGVGDTIYF
CDR3 DNA: TGTGCCAGCAGCCGGGGACAGGGGGTTGGAGACACCATATATTTT

D gene: NA
clone size: few
J gene: TRBJ2-5
V gene: TRBV14
CDR3 protein: CASRRAWGGAQETQYF
CDR3 DNA: TGTGCCAGCAGACGAGCCTGGGGGGGGGCCCAAGAGACCCAGTACTTC

D gene: TRBD1
clone size: NA
J gene: TRBJ1-4
V gene: TRBV19
CDR3 protein: CASSIGGTGTNEKLFF
CDR3 DNA: TGTGCCAGTAGTATAGGGGGGACAGGAACTAATGAAAAACTGTTTTTT

D gene: NA
clone size: NA
J gene: TRBJ1-5
V gene: TRBV5-3
CDR3 protein: CARSLGQGRGPQHF
CDR3 DNA: TGTGCCAGAAGCTTGGGTCAGGGCCGTGGGCCCCAGCATTTT

D gene: TRBD1
clone size: few
J gene: TRBJ1-4
V gene: TRBV16
CDR3 protein: CASSQSRTGRNEKLFF
CDR3 DNA: TGTGCCAGCAGCCAATCCCGGACAGGGCGGAATGAAAAACTGTTTTTT

D gene: TRBD2
clone size: few
J gene: TRBJ2-1
V gene: TRBV9
CDR3 protein: CASSESGSSYNEQFF
CDR3 DNA: TGTGCCAGCAGCGAAAGCGGGAGCTCCTACAATGAGCAGTTCTTC

D gene: TRBD1
clone size: NA
J gene: TRBJ2-7
V gene: TRBV11-1
CDR3 protein: CASSPRTGGAGEQYF
CDR3 DNA: TGTGCCAGCAGCCCCAGGACAGGGGGCGCGGGAGAGCAGTACTTC

D gene: TRBD1
clone size: NA
J gene: TRBJ1-4
V gene: TRBV2
CDR3 protein: CASSVTKTGFLNEKLFF
CDR3 DNA: TGTGCCAGCAGTGTCACGAAGACAGGGTTTCTTAACGAAAAACTGTTTTTT

D gene: NA
clone size: NA
J gene: TRBJ1-4
V gene: TRBV18
CDR3 protein: CASSPVGGGEKLFF
CDR3 DNA: TGTGCCAGCTCACCAGTGGGCGGGGGCGAAAAACTGTTTTTT

D gene: NA
clone size: NA
J gene: TRBJ2-3
V gene: TRBV7-6
CDR3 protein: CASSAGDTQYF
CDR3 DNA: TGTGCCAGCAGCGCGGGGGATACGCAGTATTTT

D gene: NA
clone size: NA
J gene: TRBJ1-6
V gene: TRBV9
CDR3 protein: CASSVAGVNSPLHF
CDR3 DNA: TGTGCCAGCAGCGTGGCAGGGGTTAATTCACCCCTCCACTTT

D gene: TRBD1
clone size: NA
J gene: TRBJ1-1
V gene: TRBV25-1
CDR3 protein: CASSAQGAEAFF
CDR3 DNA: TGTGCCAGCAGTGCCCAGGGGGCTGAAGCTTTCTTT

D gene: TRBD2
clone size: NA
J gene: TRBJ2-5
V gene: TRBV15
CDR3 protein: CATSRGEGLGETQYF
CDR3 DNA: TGTGCCACCAGCAGAGGGGAGGGCCTGGGGGAGACCCAGTACTTC

D gene: TRBD2
clone size: NA
J gene: TRBJ2-1
V gene: TRBV3-1/TRBV3-2
CDR3 protein: CASSPRAPGLPNEQFF
CDR3 DNA: TGTGCCAGCAGCCCTAGGGCGCCGGGACTACCTAATGAGCAGTTCTTC

D gene: NA
clone size: NA
J gene: TRBJ1-2
V gene: TRBV6-2/TRBV6-3
CDR3 protein: CASSRGGTFNGYTF
CDR3 DNA: TGTGCCAGCAGCCGCGGAGGAACCTTTAATGGCTACACCTTC

D gene: NA
clone size: NA
J gene: TRBJ2-3
V gene: TRBV15
CDR3 protein: CATSRGPTDTQYF
CDR3 DNA: TGTGCCACCAGCAGAGGGCCCACAGATACGCAGTATTTT

D gene: NA
clone size: NA
J gene: TRBJ2-1
V gene: TRBV7-9
CDR3 protein: CASSFRGSEQFF
CDR3 DNA: TGTGCCAGCAGCTTTAGGGGGAGTGAGCAGTTCTTC

D gene: NA
clone size: NA
J gene: TRBJ2-3
V gene: TRBV19
CDR3 protein: CASSIGLASTQYF
CDR3 DNA: TGTGCCAGTAGTATTGGTCTCGCCAGTACGCAGTATTTT

D gene: NA
clone size: NA
J gene: TRBJ2-2
V gene: TRBV30
CDR3 protein: CAWANWAPAGTGELFF
CDR3 DNA: TGTGCCTGGGCCAACTGGGCGCCCGCGGGCACCGGGGAGCTGTTTTTT

D gene: TRBD2
clone size: NA
J gene: TRBJ2-3
V gene: TRBV3-1/TRBV3-2
CDR3 protein: CASSQASGRQGTQYF
CDR3 DNA: TGTGCCAGCAGCCAGGCTAGCGGACGCCAGGGTACGCAGTATTTT

D gene: NA
clone size: NA
J gene: TRBJ2-5
V gene: TRBV9
CDR3 protein: CASSVGLPPGETQYF
CDR3 DNA: TGTGCCAGCAGCGTAGGGTTGCCCCCCGGGGAGACCCAGTACTTC

D gene: NA
clone size: NA
J gene: TRBJ2-3
V gene: TRBV9
CDR3 protein: CASSVASGPRTDTQYF
CDR3 DNA: TGTGCCAGCAGCGTAGCCAGCGGGCCCCGCACAGATACGCAGTATTTT

D gene: TRBD2
clone size: NA
J gene: TRBJ2-1
V gene: TRBV7-3
CDR3 protein: CASSLRTSGSNEQFF
CDR3 DNA: TGTGCCAGCAGCTTAAGGACTAGCGGGAGCAATGAGCAGTTCTTC

D gene: NA
clone size: once
J gene: TRBJ1-1
V gene: TRBV29-1
CDR3 protein: CSVVGEGGTEAFF
CDR3 DNA: TGCAGCGTTGTAGGAGAAGGGGGCACTGAAGCTTTCTTT

D gene: NA
clone size: once
J gene: TRBJ1-5
V gene: TRBV29-1
CDR3 protein: CSVGGGGYQPQHF
CDR3 DNA: TGCAGCGTTGGCGGGGGAGGCTATCAGCCCCAGCATTTT

D gene: TRBD2
clone size: NA
J gene: TRBJ2-7
V gene: TRBV5-4
CDR3 protein: CASSLEVAGSYEQYF
CDR3 DNA: TGTGCCAGCAGCTTGGAGGTAGCGGGATCCTACGAGCAGTACTTC

D gene: NA
clone size: few
J gene: TRBJ1-6
V gene: TRBV30
CDR3 protein: CAWSVLGTWSPLHF
CDR3 DNA: TGTGCCTGGAGTGTACTGGGGACTTGGTCACCCCTCCACTTT

D gene: NA
clone size: NA
J gene: TRBJ1-4
V gene: TRBV5-1
CDR3 protein: CASSLARGAGVEKLFF
CDR3 DNA: TGCGCCAGCAGCTTGGCGCGAGGGGCGGGGGTTGAAAAACTGTTTTTT

D gene: TRBD1
clone size: NA
J gene: TRBJ2-6
V gene: TRBV10-3
CDR3 protein: CAISRGDRASSGANVLTF
CDR3 DNA: TGTGCCATCAGCCGCGGGGACAGGGCAAGCTCTGGGGCCAACGTCCTGACTTTC

D gene: NA
clone size: NA
J gene: TRBJ1-2
V gene: TRBV6-2/TRBV6-3
CDR3 protein: CASIPQAGSYGYTF
CDR3 DNA: TGTGCCAGCATCCCCCAGGCAGGCAGCTATGGCTACACCTTC

D gene: NA
clone size: NA
J gene: TRBJ1-2
V gene: TRBV27
CDR3 protein: CASSLEGQAPYGYTF
CDR3 DNA: TGTGCCAGCAGTTTAGAGGGTCAGGCTCCCTATGGCTACACCTTC

D gene: TRBD1
clone size: NA
J gene: TRBJ2-1
V gene: TRBV30
CDR3 protein: CAWSPGQGVSPFF
CDR3 DNA: TGTGCCTGGAGTCCGGGACAGGGGGTTAGTCCGTTCTTC

D gene: NA
clone size: NA
J gene: TRBJ1-5
V gene: TRBV30
CDR3 protein: CAWSVSGDQPQHF
CDR3 DNA: TGTGCCTGGAGTGTGTCCGGGGATCAGCCCCAGCATTTT

D gene: NA
clone size: NA
J gene: TRBJ2-3
V gene: TRBV9
CDR3 protein: CASSKSPDRTDTQYF
CDR3 DNA: TGTGCCAGCAGCAAAAGCCCCGATCGCACAGATACGCAGTATTTT

D gene: TRBD2
clone size: NA
J gene: TRBJ2-1
V gene: TRBV5-1
CDR3 protein: CASSPRLAAVDEQFF
CDR3 DNA: TGCGCCAGCAGCCCACGACTAGCGGCCGTCGATGAGCAGTTCTTC

D gene: TRBD2
clone size: NA
J gene: TRBJ2-1
V gene: TRBV6-5
CDR3 protein: CASSPLAGGGGEQFF
CDR3 DNA: TGTGCCAGCAGCCCACTAGCGGGAGGTGGGGGTGAGCAGTTCTTC

D gene: TRBD2
clone size: NA
J gene: TRBJ2-3
V gene: TRBV19
CDR3 protein: CASKEVENLAGGLPTDTQYF
CDR3 DNA: TGTGCCAGTAAAGAGGTCGAGAACTTAGCGGGAGGTCTGCCCACAGATACGCAGTATTTT

D gene: TRBD2
clone size: NA
J gene: TRBJ2-3
V gene: TRBV12-3/TRBV12-4
CDR3 protein: CASRSVAGGAQYF
CDR3 DNA: TGTGCCAGCCGTTCGGTAGCGGGAGGGGCGCAGTATTTT

D gene: NA
clone size: once
J gene: TRBJ1-5
V gene: TRBV21-1
CDR3 protein: CASSKVGPGGKYSNQPQHF
CDR3 DNA: TGTGCCAGCAGCAAGGTAGGTCCAGGGGGGAAATATAGCAATCAGCCCCAGCATTTT

D gene: NA
clone size: NA
J gene: TRBJ2-5
V gene: TRBV27
CDR3 protein: CASSPGLRQTQYF
CDR3 DNA: TGTGCCAGCAGTCCAGGACTTCGGCAGACCCAGTACTTC